Presented here are 13 T cell receptor beta chains from one specimen sequenced in a study of cytomegalovirus exposure and HLA in healthy donors. The PCR ran on 60 Vbeta and 13 Jbeta primers. This table comes from immunoSEQ multiplex PCR, and its TCRdb copy is limited to in-frame clones, with some not included. The top ten clones hold 4.5% of a sample with approximately 150,000 clones, approximately 71% of them seen once. Sequenced input: PBMCs. The receptors originated from a woman aged 18 to 35 in good health and CMV-seropositive.

The rearrangement joins TRBV27 to TRBJ2-1; 8 bases line up with TRBD1. This CDR3 region has 15 residues. Germline lookup yields CDR1 MNHEY and CDR2 SMNVEV (reference sequence). The V and J ends lost 3 bases and 5 bases, in that order; junction bases with no gene match: 6. The CDR3 DNA reads as TGTGCCAGCAGTTTGTGGACAGGGAACAACAATGAGCAGTTCTTC. As protein: CASSLWTGNNNEQFF.

The chain uses TRBV20-1 and TRBJ2-5, with 9 bases aligning to TRBD2. CDR1 DFQATT and CDR2 SNEGSKA come from the germline V gene (reference sequence). Trimming at V came to 5 bases and at J to 7 bases, leaving 2 bases not matched to a gene. This CDR3 spans 11 amino acids. The CDR3 DNA follows: TGCAGTGCTTGGACTAGCGCGACCCAGTACTTC. Its protein product is CSAWTSATQYF.

This chain joins TRBV4-1 and TRBJ2-7; TRBD1 agrees at 11 bases. V trimming: 3 bases; J trimming: 2 bases; junction bases outside the gene matches: 3. The germline V gene encodes CDR1 MGHRA and CDR2 YSYEKL. This CDR3 is built from 15 residues. The DNA for the CDR3 is TGCGCCAGCAGCCAGGGACAGGGGGGAACCTACGAGCAGTACTTC. Residues: CASSQGQGGTYEQYF.

For this clone: Germline is not matched at one junction end, which may reflect a read error. The chain links TRBV7-9 to TRBJ2-1; 12 nucleotides align to TRBD2. The germline V gene has CDR1 SEHNR and CDR2 FQNEAQ (reference sequence). The CDR3 is 16 amino acids. The CDR3 loop is CASSLAGGTSYNEQFF. For the CDR3, the DNA is TGTGCCAGCAGCCTAGCGGGGGGGACCTCCTACAATGAGCAGTTCTTC.

The chain has TRBV7-8 and TRBJ2-7, with TRBD2 as a possible D gene (6 bases). Germline CDR1 SGHVS, CDR2 FQNEAQ. V lost 5 bases to trimming and J lost 4 bases, with 12 bases between them. The CDR3 consists of 13 residues. The CDR3 loop is CASSQTEGYEQYF. For the CDR3, the DNA is TGTGCCAGCAGCCAAACGGAGGGATACGAGCAGTACTTC. Variable domain in full (rest from reference TRBV7-8 and TRBJ2-7): GAGVSQSPRYKVAKRGQDVALRCDPISGHVSLFWYQQALGQGPEFLTYFQNEAQLDKSGLPSDRFFAERPEGSVSTLKIQRTQQEDSAVYLCASSQTEGYEQYFGPGTRLTVT.

The gene calls are TRBV7-2 and TRBJ1-2; D unclear. V was pared by 5 bases and J by 0 bases, with 10 bases between. CDR3 size: 14 residues. Germline V gives CDR1 SGHTA, CDR2 FQGNSA. The CDR3 bases are TGTGCCAGCAGCCGCTTGATAGCTAACTATGGCTACACCTTC. Protein product: CASSRLIANYGYTF.

The count of this clone is one. Germline and junction disagree at one end, which may indicate a read error. DNA for the CDR3: TGTGCTAGCAAAGCGGGGGCCGCCACCGGGGAGCTGTTTTTT. It is translated as CASKAGAATGELFF. This chain links TRBV7-7 with TRBJ2-2, with 8 positions matching TRBD2. Germline V gene sequence: CDR1 SSHAT, CDR2 FNYEAQ (reference sequence). The CDR3 spans 14 residues.

The chain has TRBV18 and TRBJ2-7, with D possibly being TRBD1 (5 bases). V lost 2 bases and J lost 0, with 14 bases in between. CDR3 size: 16 residues. Germline CDR1 KGHSH, CDR2 LQKENI. CDR3 coding DNA: TGTGCCAGCTCACCAGGAGTAGGGGAAGCCTCCTACGAGCAGTACTTC. Protein sequence: CASSPGVGEASYEQYF. Filled out from reference TRBV18 and TRBJ2-7, the complete variable domain reads NAGVMQNPRHLVRRRGQEARLRCSPMKGHSHVYWYRQLPEEGLKFMVYLQKENIIDESGMPKERFSAEFPKEGPSILRIQQVVRGDSAAYFCASSPGVGEASYEQYFGPGTRLTVT.

CDR3 DNA sequence: TGCGCCAGCAGCCGGGCTGTGGGGGGACCGGACACTGAAGCTTTCTTT. It is translated as CASSRAVGGPDTEAFF. V gene TRBV5-1 combines with J gene TRBJ1-1; possibly TRBD1 for D (5 bases). In germline, CDR1 is SGHRS, CDR2 YFSETQ. V was pared by 4 bases and J by 3 bases, with 19 bases between. This CDR3 comprises 16 residues.

The chain combines TRBV7-2 with TRBJ1-4; 8 bases line up with TRBD1. There are 15 residues in the CDR3. CDR1 SGHTA and CDR2 FQGNSA come from the germline V gene. V lost 2 bases and J lost 6; bases outside the gene matches: 5. CDR3 residues: CASSLTGQVDEKLFF. The CDR3 DNA sequence: TGTGCCAGCAGCTTAACGGGACAGGTGGATGAAAAACTGTTTTTT.

This chain connects TRBV10-1 to TRBJ1-3; D perhaps matches TRBD1 (5 bases). Trimming removed 4 bases from V and 3 bases from J, with 25 bases in between. Germline CDR1 reads WNHNN; CDR2 reads SYGVQD (reference sequence). The CDR3 length is 19 residues. CDR3 protein: CASSVNHKAGGSGGNTIYF. CDR3 in DNA: TGCGCCAGCAGTGTGAACCATAAAGCCGGGGGAAGCGGTGGAAACACCATATATTTT.

The genes are TRBV2 and TRBJ1-1; no clear D. The CDR3 contains 14 residues. Trimming removed 4 bases at V and 4 bases at J, with 13 bases between. Germline-derived CDR1 and CDR2 are SNHLY and FYNNEI. CDR3 loop: CASSAGRAGTEAFF. CDR3 DNA sequence: TGTGCCAGCAGTGCGGGCCGGGCGGGCACTGAAGCTTTCTTT.

The V call is TRBV30, the J call TRBJ2-5; D is uncertain. Trimming took 0 bases from V and 11 from J, leaving 13 bases between them. CDR3 length equals 12 residues. The germline CDR1 and CDR2 sequences are GTSNPN and SVGIG (reference sequence). CDR3 sequence (DNA): TGTGCCTGGAGTGTACGAAGCAATGAGCAGTACTTC. Amino acid sequence: CAWSVRSNEQYF.